This T cell receptor (beta chain) was profiled in a study of T-cell memory formation after mild COVID-19. TCRdb re-derived calls from the 5' RACE reads in MiXCR, one entry per CDR3 protein. The sample contains roughly 170,000 distinct CDR3 sequences, around 18% of which appear only once. CDR1 and CDR2 from the germline V gene are SGHTA and FQGNSA. CDR3 size: 18 residues. V was pared by 5 bases and J by 9 bases, with 13 bases of the junction left unmatched. The source of this sequence is a man younger than 35 who had mild COVID-19 (a few samples of this study predate the infection). Cell type and time point are not known. Sequences were obtained from PBMCs or a T cell subset sorted from them (not recorded which). This chain joins TRBV7-2 and TRBJ2-1; 16 nucleotides match TRBD2. CDR3 protein: CASSVPGLAGGLRREQFF. The CDR3 DNA sequence: TGTGCCAGCAGCGTACCGGGACTAGCGGGGGGGCTAAGGCGTGAGCAGTTCTTC.